This is a list of T cell receptor beta chains from one sample in a study of shared clonotypes between healthy human individuals. Sequencing used immunoSEQ multiplex PCR; TCRdb keeps in-frame clones, though not all of them. The data show around 640,000 clones, 95% to 97% seen once. Sequenced input: naive CD8+ T cells sorted from blood. Receptors were obtained from a woman in her twenties or thirties in good health. CDR3s include the opening cysteine and the closing phenylalanine or tryptophan. The order of the fields is D gene, clone size, V gene, J gene, CDR3 DNA, CDR3 protein. The D gene is left open where the match is weak. Rows may omit the clone size; those that give it use once, few, many or a size class.

d_gene: -; abundance: -; v_gene: TRBV5-1; j_gene: TRBJ1-1; CDR3nt: TGCGCCAGCAGCTTGGGGGAACACATGAACACTGAAGCTTTCTTT; CDR3aa: CASSLGEHMNTEAFF
d_gene: -; abundance: -; v_gene: TRBV5-4; j_gene: TRBJ1-1; CDR3nt: TGTGCCAGCAGCTTAATTGCGGCTGAAGCTTTCTTT; CDR3aa: CASSLIAAEAFF
d_gene: -; abundance: -; v_gene: TRBV7-6; j_gene: TRBJ1-1; CDR3nt: TGTGCCAGCAGCTTAATAACACCTCCTGAAGCTTTCTTT; CDR3aa: CASSLITPPEAFF
d_gene: -; abundance: -; v_gene: TRBV28; j_gene: TRBJ1-5; CDR3nt: TGTGCCAGCAGTACGCCCCAGGGCGCCCGGGGGCAGCCCCAGCATTTT; CDR3aa: CASSTPQGARGQPQHF
d_gene: TRBD1; abundance: once; v_gene: TRBV15; j_gene: TRBJ2-2; CDR3nt: TGTGCCACCGGGACAGTTGTCTCCGGGGAGCTGTTTTTT; CDR3aa: CATGTVVSGELFF
d_gene: -; abundance: -; v_gene: TRBV15; j_gene: TRBJ1-1; CDR3nt: TGTGCCACCAGCGGAAATGAAGGCACTGAAGCTTTCTTT; CDR3aa: CATSGNEGTEAFF
d_gene: -; abundance: once; v_gene: TRBV18; j_gene: TRBJ2-2; CDR3nt: TGTGCCAGCTATCGACCCCCCGGGGAGCTGTTTTTT; CDR3aa: CASYRPPGELFF
d_gene: TRBD2; abundance: -; v_gene: TRBV7-9; j_gene: TRBJ2-1; CDR3nt: TGTGCCAGCAGCTTAGTGCGAGTAGCGGGAGGAGGTTTGGATGAGCAGTTCTTC; CDR3aa: CASSLVRVAGGGLDEQFF
d_gene: -; abundance: -; v_gene: TRBV27; j_gene: TRBJ1-5; CDR3nt: TGTGCCAGCGATACAATAGGGAATAGCAATCAGCCCCAGCATTTT; CDR3aa: CASDTIGNSNQPQHF
d_gene: TRBD2; abundance: -; v_gene: TRBV13; j_gene: TRBJ2-5; CDR3nt: TGTGCCAGCAGCTCACAACGGCGGGGGGAAGAGACCCAGTACTTC; CDR3aa: CASSSQRRGEETQYF
d_gene: -; abundance: -; v_gene: TRBV14; j_gene: TRBJ2-1; CDR3nt: TGTGCCAGCAGCCATTTGGGCAATGAGCAGTTCTTC; CDR3aa: CASSHLGNEQFF
d_gene: TRBD2; abundance: -; v_gene: TRBV5-1; j_gene: TRBJ2-1; CDR3nt: TGCGCCAGCAGCCCGTGGACTAGCGGGGTCGGGAATGAGCAGTTCTTC; CDR3aa: CASSPWTSGVGNEQFF
d_gene: -; abundance: -; v_gene: TRBV4-1; j_gene: TRBJ1-5; CDR3nt: TGCGCCAGCAGCCAGACTGGACAGAGCAATCAGCCCCAGCATTTT; CDR3aa: CASSQTGQSNQPQHF
d_gene: -; abundance: -; v_gene: TRBV14; j_gene: TRBJ2-3; CDR3nt: TGTGCCAGCAGCGATGAGATAGCGCGCACAGATACGCAGTATTTT; CDR3aa: CASSDEIARTDTQYF
d_gene: -; abundance: few; v_gene: TRBV6-6; j_gene: TRBJ1-4; CDR3nt: TGTGCCAGCAGTTCTAATGAAAAACTGTTTTTT; CDR3aa: CASSSNEKLFF
d_gene: -; abundance: once; v_gene: TRBV6-6; j_gene: TRBJ1-6; CDR3nt: TGTGCCAGCAGTTCCCCATCGGGGGATAATTCACCCCTCCACTTT; CDR3aa: CASSSPSGDNSPLHF